Here is one T cell receptor beta chain with its context. Its target is unknown. This sample is drawn from a study of cytomegalovirus exposure and HLA in healthy donors. Whole-study context: Earlier work reported approximately 110 million unique TCR beta sequences from 150 million to 200 million T cells. Notes on the study in general: Among TCR beta chains, those listed as cytomegalovirus-associated numbered around 160.

This PCR relied on a set of 60 Vbeta primers and 13 Jbeta primers. In the original processing: Counted up in a later analysis, unique TCR beta chains came to about 80 million, with around 11 million shared. Clones were read by immunoSEQ multiplex PCR, and TCRdb kept only the in-frame ones, dropping some. Clonal size and the V and J genes are those of that table, whereas D and trimming came from the DNA. The sample records about 94,000 clones, more than 75% being singletons. With 2 bases removed from V and 9 bases from J, the gap between germline ends came to 12 bases. In germline, CDR1 is SGHRS, CDR2 YFSETQ. The CDR3 extends over 13 amino acids.

The chain joins TRBV5-1 to TRBJ2-1; perhaps TRBD1 as D (6 bases). Input material: PBMCs. The TCR sequence derives from a human donor in good health. In DNA, the CDR3 is TGCGCCAGCAGCTTAGGGGGTAGCCGTGAGCAGTTCTTC. Translated: CASSLGGSREQFF.